These 18 T cell receptor beta chains share one sample of origin, sequenced in a study of human T cells and chemical hapten exposure. Using its own MiXCR run on the RACE reads, TCRdb lists one record per CDR3 protein. The sample has about 80,000 distinct CDR3 sequences; approximately 10% are singletons. Time point reported: patch test 2, 6 weeks after DPC sensitization. Noted treatment: therapeutic diphenylcyclopropenone sensitization with weekly scalp DPC. Material: whole blood, obtained in connection with sensitization to the hapten diphenylcyclopropenone (DPC). The receptors originated from a man aged 18 to 35 with alopecia areata. Some clones in this sample may be carry-over from other donors' samples.

This clonotype was seen a handful of times. The chain is built from TRBV20-1 and TRBJ1-1; 10 bases are shared with TRBD1. After removal of 0 bases from V and 6 bases from J, the junction contained 7 bases not matched to a gene. Looked up from germline, CDR1 is DFQATT and CDR2 is SNEGSKA (reference sequence). The CDR3 has 15 residues. In DNA form, the CDR3 reads TGCAGTGCTAGAGACCCGGGACAGGGGATGGCTGAAGCTTTCTTT. Encoded protein: CSARDPGQGMAEAFF.

This clonotype was seen repeatedly, ten times or more. The chain joins TRBV28 to TRBJ2-5; TRBD1 or TRBD2 may be the D gene (6 bases each). The CDR3 consists of 15 residues. Per the germline V gene, CDR1 is MDHEN and CDR2 is SYDVKM. V lost 2 bases to trimming and J lost 5 bases, with 15 bases between them. Here the CDR3 DNA reads TGTGCCAGCAGTTTAGCCGGGGGCGGAATGGAGACCCAGTACTTC. Its translation is CASSLAGGGMETQYF.

This clonotype appeared a few times. The chain joins TRBV27 to TRBJ1-1, with a possible D match to TRBD1 (6 bases). Trimming pared 6 bases from V and 6 bases from J, leaving 17 bases between. Germline V gene sequence: CDR1 MNHEY, CDR2 SMNVEV (reference sequence). The CDR3 extends over 14 amino acids. The CDR3 nucleotides read TGTGCCAGCAGAGCAGGTAGGGGGGTGGCTGAAGCTTTCTTT. Protein product: CASRAGRGVAEAFF.

The chain employs TRBV5-4 and TRBJ2-5; D perhaps matches TRBD2 (6 bases). Germline CDR1 is SGHNT and CDR2 is YYREEE (reference sequence). The CDR3 is 15 residues long. V was cut by 0 bases and J by 1 base, with 10 bases left in between. CDR3 amino acids: CASSLEAGFQETQYF. DNA of the CDR3: TGTGCCAGCAGCTTGGAGGCGGGATTCCAAGAGACCCAGTACTTC.

This clonotype was found a few times. The chain combines TRBV10-3 with TRBJ2-7; possible D gene TRBD2, 6 bases. V shed 11 bases and J shed 4 bases, with 12 bases lying between them. CDR1 and CDR2 from the germline V gene are ENHRY and SYGVKD. This CDR3 has 11 amino acids. The CDR3 DNA reads TGTGCCGGGGGGACCCCATACGAGCAGTACTTC. This translates into CAGGTPYEQYF.

This clonotype was seen a handful of times. The rearrangement links TRBV19 to TRBJ1-5, with a tentative D call TRBD1 (5 bases). V lost 5 bases and J 0 bases, leaving 20 bases between the germline ends. Per the germline V gene, CDR1 is LNHDA and CDR2 is SQIVND (reference sequence). The CDR3 spans 18 residues. CDR3: CASSAGTVYPYSNQPQHF. In DNA, the CDR3 is TGTGCCAGTAGTGCAGGGACTGTATACCCGTATAGCAATCAGCCCCAGCATTTT.

This clonotype has a count of ten or more. The genes are TRBV7-9 and TRBJ1-1; D is possibly TRBD1 (6 bases). Germline V gene sequence: CDR1 SEHNR, CDR2 FQNEAQ (reference sequence). The CDR3 has 14 amino acids. V was clipped by 7 bases and J by 2 bases, with 14 bases between them. The CDR3: CASNWDNLNTEAFF. The CDR3 nucleotides read TGTGCCAGCAATTGGGACAACCTCAACACTGAAGCTTTCTTT.

The chain couples TRBV28 to TRBJ2-3; a possible D gene is TRBD2 (6 bases). Germline V gene lookup returns CDR1 MDHEN and CDR2 SYDVKM. The V end lost 9 bases, the J end lost 6 bases, and 19 bases lay between the germline ends. The CDR3 runs 14 residues. The CDR3, as DNA: TGTGCCAGACAGTCGGGACTCCCACCGGATACGCAGTATTTT. This codes for CARQSGLPPDTQYF.

J is TRBJ2-5 and V is TRBV29-1; D call uncertain. The V end was cut by 1 base, the J end by 5 bases, with 11 bases between. Germline V gene data show CDR1 as SQVTM and CDR2 as ANQGSEA. There are 13 residues in the CDR3. The CDR3, as DNA: TGCAGCGTTGAAGCAGGTTGGAGTGAGACCCAGTACTTC. Translation gives CSVEAGWSETQYF.

The chain combines TRBV2 with TRBJ2-7, with 9 bases aligning to TRBD1. Germline CDR1 is SNHLY and CDR2 is FYNNEI. This CDR3 contains 11 residues. CDR3 sequence reads: CASSRDRDSPV. The CDR3 coding sequence is TGTGCCAGCAGTAGGGACAGGGATTCACCCGTC.

The V call is TRBV29-1, the J call TRBJ2-1, with 8 bases that match TRBD1. The CDR3 spans 11 residues. Germline V gives CDR1 SQVTM, CDR2 ANQGSEA. V shed 7 bases, J shed 8 bases, and the junction held 4 bases outside the gene matches. The DNA for the CDR3 is TGCAGCGCGGGGACAGGTGATGAGCAGTTCTTC. Protein sequence: CSAGTGDEQFF.

This clonotype was seen a few times. The chain carries TRBV4-3 and TRBJ2-7; D call uncertain. There are 14 residues in the CDR3. Germline values: CDR1 LGHNA, CDR2 YSLEER. The V and J ends lost 1 base and 2 bases respectively, with 9 bases between them. The CDR3 DNA reads as TGCGCCAGCAGCCAAGGCCTACCTACCTACGAGCAGTACTTC. Protein: CASSQGLPTYEQYF.

This clonotype showed up many times. The CDR3 protein is CASSLSASYNSPLHF. CDR3 DNA: TGTGCCAGCAGCTTAAGTGCCTCCTATAATTCACCCCTCCACTTT. The J gene is TRBJ1-6, the V gene TRBV7-3, with unresolved D. Germline V gives CDR1 SGHTA, CDR2 FQGTGA. The CDR3 covers 15 residues. V was shortened by 1 base and J by 0 bases, with 4 bases between the two germline ends.

This clonotype has more than one count but fewer than ten. This chain uses TRBV11-2 with TRBJ1-2; weak D call: TRBD1 (6 bases). The V gene's germline CDR1 is SGHAT and CDR2 FQNNGV. Trimming left V 4 bases short and J 4 bases short, with 16 bases between. This CDR3 contains 15 residues. The CDR3 region is CASSSTRGLGYGYTF. As DNA, the CDR3 is TGTGCCAGCAGCTCAACTCGGGGGCTAGGCTATGGCTACACCTTC.

This clonotype has just a few counts. The chain uses TRBV4-3 and TRBJ1-1; no definite D call. Germline V gives CDR1 LGHNA, CDR2 YSLEER. CDR3 length: 15 residues. V was cut by 0 bases and J by 4 bases, with 12 bases left in between. DNA for the CDR3: TGCGCCAGCAGCCAAGAACGTACGTTTGGCACTGAAGCTTTCTTT. Its translation is CASSQERTFGTEAFF.

This clonotype came up many times. The rearrangement links TRBV7-2 to TRBJ2-2, with D perhaps TRBD1 or TRBD2 (5 bases each). The CDR3 covers 16 residues. Per germline, CDR1 SGHTA and CDR2 FQGNSA. V lost 7 bases and J lost 3, with 18 bases in between. CDR3 in amino acids: CASNPRDQGDTGELFF. In DNA form, the CDR3 reads TGTGCCAGCAACCCTCGGGACCAGGGAGACACCGGGGAGCTGTTTTTT. Full variable domain (remainder filled in from reference TRBV7-2 and TRBJ2-2): GAGVSQSPSNKVTEKGKDVELRCDPISGHTALYWYRQSLGQGLEFLIYFQGNSAPDKSGLPSDRFSAERTGGSVSTLTIQRTQQEDSAVYLCASNPRDQGDTGELFFGEGSRLTVL.

The sample holds many counts of this clonotype. The chain employs TRBV18 and TRBJ1-1; D is undetermined. Trimming removed 2 bases at V and 0 bases at J, with 22 bases between. The CDR3 extends over 19 amino acids. CDR1 is KGHSH, CDR2 LQKENI, per germline. CDR3 region: CASSPSPPPLRAMNTEAFF. CDR3 nucleotides: TGTGCCAGCTCACCATCCCCTCCCCCATTAAGGGCCATGAACACTGAAGCTTTCTTT.

Only a few counts were recorded for this clonotype. The chain joins TRBV3-1 to TRBJ1-5; perhaps TRBD1 as D (6 bases). V lost 4 bases and J lost 1, with 17 bases in between. The CDR3 consists of 17 residues. The germline CDR1 and CDR2 sequences are LGHDT and YNNKEL (reference sequence). This CDR3 reads CASSPSGGVMSNQPQHF. In nucleotides, the CDR3 is TGTGCCAGCAGCCCCTCGGGGGGCGTGATGAGCAATCAGCCCCAGCATTTT.